This is a list of T cell receptor beta chains from one sample in a study of T-cell reconstitution after alpha-beta-depleted transplantation in children. From the PCR reads, TCRdb called clonotypes with MiXCR, one entry per CDR3 protein. The sample gives 500,000 to 600,000 distinct CDR3 sequences, 32% of which show up once; approximately 2.3% is in the top ten. The sequenced sample was PBMCs from the stem cell graft donor, obtained from the stem cell graft. Source of these receptors: a human donor who donated a stem cell graft to a child with aplastic anemia. Both conserved end residues are part of each CDR3. Fields, in order: CDR3 DNA, CDR3 protein, clone size, V gene, J gene, D gene. D genes are given only for firm matches. Size tells how often a clone was seen (once, few, many) or the class of an expanded clone, and some rows leave it out.

TGTGCCAGCAGCTGGAGGGGGACTAAATACAATGAGCAGTTCTTC,CASSWRGTKYNEQFF,few,TRBV5-6,TRBJ2-1,NA
TGTGCCAGTAGGGGACAGACGAATCAGCCCCAGCATTTT,CASRGQTNQPQHF,once,TRBV19,TRBJ1-5,TRBD1
TGTGCCAGCAGCTATACGTCGGCCGGGGAGCTGTTTTTT,CASSYTSAGELFF,many,TRBV6-5,TRBJ2-2,NA
TGTGCCAGCAGCTTGTACAGGGCGAACACTGAAGCTTTCTTT,CASSLYRANTEAFF,NA,TRBV5-5,TRBJ1-1,NA
TGTGCCAGCAGCTTACCGGGGGGACAGTATCACAATGAGCAGTTCTTC,CASSLPGGQYHNEQFF,NA,TRBV7-6,TRBJ2-1,NA
TGTGCCAGCAGCGCCAAAAGGACTAGCGGGATGCTCGACAATGAGCAGTTCTTC,CASSAKRTSGMLDNEQFF,few,TRBV9,TRBJ2-1,TRBD2
TGTGCCAGCACTAGGGCGGCGAACACTGAAGCTTTCTTT,CASTRAANTEAFF,few,TRBV27,TRBJ1-1,NA
TGTTCCAGCAGTTTTGGGGGGGCAGGACGAAACACCATATATTTT,CSSSFGGAGRNTIYF,NA,TRBV12-3/TRBV12-4,TRBJ1-3,NA
TGTGCCAGCAGCTTAGGGATTTTGCAGGGTATCCAAGAGACCCAGTACTTC,CASSLGILQGIQETQYF,few,TRBV7-8,TRBJ2-5,NA
TGCAGCGTTGTATGGCAGGGGGGAGGTGAGACCCAGTACTTC,CSVVWQGGGETQYF,few,TRBV29-1,TRBJ2-5,NA
TGTGCCAGCAGCTCATACAGGGTAGGGTCCTACGAGCAGTACTTC,CASSSYRVGSYEQYF,NA,TRBV7-2,TRBJ2-7,NA
TGCGCCAGCAGCTTGTGTTTTGGCGCAGGGGATGGCGGCTACACCTTC,CASSLCFGAGDGGYTF,NA,TRBV5-1,TRBJ1-2,NA
TGTGCCAGCAGTTACTCCGGACAGCGACCCGAAAAACTGTTTTTT,CASSYSGQRPEKLFF,NA,TRBV6-5,TRBJ1-4,NA
TGTGCCAGCAGCTTATCCGGGAGGGCCCAGTTCTTC,CASSLSGRAQFF,few,TRBV7-2,TRBJ2-1,TRBD2
TGTGCCAGCAGCGTAGCAGGGACTCAAGAGACCCAGTACTTC,CASSVAGTQETQYF,many,TRBV9,TRBJ2-5,NA
TGTGCCAGCTCACCTGGGACAGGGGGCACCTACGAGCAGTACTTC,CASSPGTGGTYEQYF,few,TRBV18,TRBJ2-7,TRBD1
TGTGCCAGCACCGACCTGACAGGGGACACTGAAGCTTTCTTT,CASTDLTGDTEAFF,few,TRBV6-2/TRBV6-3,TRBJ1-1,TRBD1
TGTGCCAGCGGCCGGGACCACTCCTACGAGCAGTACTTC,CASGRDHSYEQYF,NA,TRBV6-1,TRBJ2-7,NA
TGTGCCAGCAGTTTGGGACTAGCGGGTCCCGAGACAGATACGCAGTATTTT,CASSLGLAGPETDTQYF,few,TRBV12-3/TRBV12-4,TRBJ2-3,TRBD2
TGTGCCAGTAGTATGCGAGGGAGAGAAACTGAAGCTTTCTTT,CASSMRGRETEAFF,NA,TRBV19,TRBJ1-1,NA
TGCAGCGCCCGGGAGACACCATATGGCTACACCTTC,CSARETPYGYTF,NA,TRBV29-1,TRBJ1-2,NA
TGTGCCAGCAGTTTTGGGTTTGGGACAGGGGGGAACATTCAGTACTTC,CASSFGFGTGGNIQYF,few,TRBV12-3/TRBV12-4,TRBJ2-4,TRBD1
TGCGCCAGCAGCTTTAGCGGGTCCCCGGGAAATGAGCAGTTCTTC,CASSFSGSPGNEQFF,few,TRBV5-1,TRBJ2-1,TRBD2
TGTGCCAGCAGAAGACAGGGGTTTACTGAAAAACTGTTTTTT,CASRRQGFTEKLFF,NA,TRBV12-3/TRBV12-4,TRBJ1-4,TRBD1
TGTGCCAGCAGTTTTGGACTAGGGGGGTACAATGAGCAGTTCTTC,CASSFGLGGYNEQFF,NA,TRBV12-3/TRBV12-4,TRBJ2-1,NA
TGCAGTGCCCGGGACCCCTGGAACTACGAGCAGTACTTC,CSARDPWNYEQYF,few,TRBV20-1,TRBJ2-7,NA
TGTGCCAGCAGTGATAGCGGGCGGAACACCGGGGAGCTGTTTTTT,CASSDSGRNTGELFF,NA,TRBV9,TRBJ2-2,TRBD2
TGTGCCAGCAGCGGAGCGGGATCCAATGAGCAGTTCTTC,CASSGAGSNEQFF,few,TRBV7-7,TRBJ2-1,TRBD2
TGTGCCAGCTCCCTCCACCCAGCGATCACAGATACGCAGTATTTT,CASSLHPAITDTQYF,once,TRBV9,TRBJ2-3,NA
TGCAGTGCTAGCACAGGGTCAACTAATGAAAAACTGTTTTTT,CSASTGSTNEKLFF,NA,TRBV20-1,TRBJ1-4,NA
TGCAGCGGGGAGAAAGGAAGTGAAGCTTTCTTT,CSGEKGSEAFF,few,TRBV29-1,TRBJ1-1,NA
TGCGCCAGCAGCAGTCTAGCGGGAGGACATACGCAGTATTTT,CASSSLAGGHTQYF,NA,TRBV5-1,TRBJ2-3,TRBD2
TGTGCCAGCAGCTTAGAGGTAGATACGCAGTATTTT,CASSLEVDTQYF,NA,TRBV7-2,TRBJ2-3,NA
TGTGCCACCAGCAGTGGTACAGGGGGCCGGAACGAGTTCTTC,CATSSGTGGRNEFF,few,TRBV15,TRBJ2-1,TRBD1
TGTGCCAGCGCTCCGGGACAGGTTTACGAGCAGTACTTC,CASAPGQVYEQYF,NA,TRBV25-1,TRBJ2-7,TRBD1